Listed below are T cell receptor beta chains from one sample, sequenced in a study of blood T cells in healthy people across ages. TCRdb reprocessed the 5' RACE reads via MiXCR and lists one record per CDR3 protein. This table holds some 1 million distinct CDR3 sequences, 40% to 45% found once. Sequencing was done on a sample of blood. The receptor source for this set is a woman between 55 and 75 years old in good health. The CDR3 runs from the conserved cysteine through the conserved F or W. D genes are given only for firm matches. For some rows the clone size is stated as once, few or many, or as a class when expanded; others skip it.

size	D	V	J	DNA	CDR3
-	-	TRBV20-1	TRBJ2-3	TGCAGTGCTCGCTGGGGGGTCAGAGATACGCAGTATTTT	CSARWGVRDTQYF
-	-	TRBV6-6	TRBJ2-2	TGTGCCGGCAGTTACGGAGGGTCCGGGGAGCTGTTTTTT	CAGSYGGSGELFF
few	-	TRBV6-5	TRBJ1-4	TGTGCCAGCAGTTACTCGGGATCGTCGGACGAAAAACTGTTTTTT	CASSYSGSSDEKLFF
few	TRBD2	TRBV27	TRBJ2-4	TGTGCCAGCAGTTCTAGCGGGAGTGGGCAATCCATTCAGTACTTC	CASSSSGSGQSIQYF
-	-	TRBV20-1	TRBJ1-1	TGCAGTGCTAGAATGTCGGCAGTCCCAAACACTGAAGCTTTCTTT	CSARMSAVPNTEAFF
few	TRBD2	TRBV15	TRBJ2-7	TGTGCCACCAGCAGCCGGGGAGGGCACTACGAGCAGTACTTC	CATSSRGGHYEQYF
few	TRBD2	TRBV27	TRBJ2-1	TGTGGCAGCTGCTTGGCGGGAGGGCCCGGCAATGAGCAGTTCTTC	CGSCLAGGPGNEQFF
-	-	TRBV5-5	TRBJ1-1	TGTGCCAGCAGCTTGGTCGCGGGTACTGAAGCTTTCTTT	CASSLVAGTEAFF
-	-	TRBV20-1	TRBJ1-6	TGCAGTGCTAGAGATGGCGCACCTCATAATTCACCCCTCCACTTT	CSARDGAPHNSPLHF
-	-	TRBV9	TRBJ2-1	TGTGCCAGCAGCGTAGATACAGGCTACAATGAGCAGTTCTTC	CASSVDTGYNEQFF
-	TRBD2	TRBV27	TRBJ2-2	TGTGCCAGCAGTTTTCGGAGCGGGAGGGCGAACACCGGGGAGCTGTTTTTT	CASSFRSGRANTGELFF
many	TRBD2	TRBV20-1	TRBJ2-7	TGCAGTGCCGAAGACCTAGCGGGAGGTTACAGCTCCTACGAGCAGTACTTC	CSAEDLAGGYSSYEQYF
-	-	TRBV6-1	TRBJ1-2	TGTGCCAGCAGTGAAAGAGTGGGAGGACCCTATGGCTACACCTTC	CASSERVGGPYGYTF
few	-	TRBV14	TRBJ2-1	TGTGCCAGCAGCCAAGGGGCCTGGAATGAGCAGTTCTTC	CASSQGAWNEQFF
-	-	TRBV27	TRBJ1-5	TGTGCCAGCAGGCAAACAGGGCAGCCCCAGCATTTT	CASRQTGQPQHF
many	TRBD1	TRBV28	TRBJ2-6	TGTGCCAGCAGTTTTTTGACCCGGGACAGGAGGACCTCTGGGGCCAACGTCCTGACTTTC	CASSFLTRDRRTSGANVLTF
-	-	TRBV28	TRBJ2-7	TGTGCCAGCAGTTTCGAAAGGGGGAGGTACGAGCAGTACTTC	CASSFERGRYEQYF
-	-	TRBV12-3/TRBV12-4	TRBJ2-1	TGTGCCAGCAGTAGCCGACTGCTCTCCTACAATGAGCAGTTCTTC	CASSSRLLSYNEQFF
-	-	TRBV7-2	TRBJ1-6	TGTGCCAGCAGCCTAGGACTGATTAATTCACCCCTCCACTTT	CASSLGLINSPLHF
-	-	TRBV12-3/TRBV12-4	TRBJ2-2	TGTGCCAGCAGTTTGGGCGCCCGGACCGGGGAGCTGTTTTTT	CASSLGARTGELFF
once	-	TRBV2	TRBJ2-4	TGTGCCAGCAGTGAAGAAGACAGAGCCCTAGCCAAAAACATTCAGTACTTC	CASSEEDRALAKNIQYF
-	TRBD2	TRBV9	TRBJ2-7	TGTGCCAGCAGCTCAAGCGGGAGTCACGACGAGCAGTACTTC	CASSSSGSHDEQYF
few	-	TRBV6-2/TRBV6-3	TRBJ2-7	TGTGCCAGCAGTTACTTGGGGGTCTACGAGCAGTACTTC	CASSYLGVYEQYF
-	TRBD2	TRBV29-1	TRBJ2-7	TGCAGCGTTAGACTAGCGGGCCCCTACGAGCAGTACTTC	CSVRLAGPYEQYF
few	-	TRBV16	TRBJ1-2	TGTGCCAGCAACGCAATGGAGGAGCTTAACTATGGCTACACCTTC	CASNAMEELNYGYTF
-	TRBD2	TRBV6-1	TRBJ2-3	TGTGCCAGCAGTGCCCTAGGACTAGCGGGAGGGTGGGATACGCAGTATTTT	CASSALGLAGGWDTQYF
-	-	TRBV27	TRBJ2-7	TGTGCCAGCCGGAGCCGGCAGATCTCCTACGAGCAGTACTTC	CASRSRQISYEQYF
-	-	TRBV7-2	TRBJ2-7	TGTGCCAGCACCCTGACAGGTGGGGCCTACGAGCAGTACTTC	CASTLTGGAYEQYF
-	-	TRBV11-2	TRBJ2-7	TGTGCCAGCAGCTTAGACGCCCACGAGCAGTACTTC	CASSLDAHEQYF
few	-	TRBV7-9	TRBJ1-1	TGTGCCAGCAGCTTAGCTCTCCGAGACACTGAAGCTTTCTTT	CASSLALRDTEAFF
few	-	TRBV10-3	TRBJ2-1	TGTGCCATCAGTGCTCGCTCTGGCGCCCTTAGCTCCTACAATGAGCAGTTCTTC	CAISARSGALSSYNEQFF
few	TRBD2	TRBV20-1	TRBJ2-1	TGCAGTGCTAAACTAGCGGAGACCGAGGCCGAGCAGTTCTTC	CSAKLAETEAEQFF
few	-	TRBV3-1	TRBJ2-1	TGTGCCAGCAGCCAAGATTTTTCGGGGTCCTACAATGAGCAGTTCTTC	CASSQDFSGSYNEQFF
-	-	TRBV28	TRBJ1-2	TGTGCCCATGGGGGACAACGGGGCTACACCTTC	CAHGGQRGYTF
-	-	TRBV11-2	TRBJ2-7	TGTGCCAGCAGCCTTACTTCGGGCTTCCTCGCCTACAATGAGCAGTACTTC	CASSLTSGFLAYNEQYF
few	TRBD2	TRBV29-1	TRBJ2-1	TGCAGCGTGAAACGGGAGGGCTCCTACAATGAGCAGTTCTTC	CSVKREGSYNEQFF
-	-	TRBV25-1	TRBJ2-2	TGTGCCAGCAGTGAACCCGGGACATCATCCGGGGAGCTGTTTTTT	CASSEPGTSSGELFF
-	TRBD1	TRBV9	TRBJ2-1	TGTGCCAGCAGCGGGGGCCGAGGGGGACAGGGATCCAATGAGCAGTTCTTC	CASSGGRGGQGSNEQFF
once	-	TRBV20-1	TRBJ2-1	TGCAGTGGAAGAGGACTAACGGGAGTCAATGAGCAGTTCTTC	CSGRGLTGVNEQFF
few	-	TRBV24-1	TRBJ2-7	TGTGCCACCAGTGATTCCGCGGACAGCTACGAGCAGTACTTC	CATSDSADSYEQYF
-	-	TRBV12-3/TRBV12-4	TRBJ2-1	TGTGCCAGCAGTCCCGTCAGGGTGGGGAGTGAGCAGTTCTTC	CASSPVRVGSEQFF
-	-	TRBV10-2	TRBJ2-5	TGCGCCAGCAGTGCAGCGGTTCGGGAGACCCAGTACTTC	CASSAAVRETQYF
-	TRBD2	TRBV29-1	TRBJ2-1	TGCAGCGTTGAAGATCCGCAGACTAGCGGGAGTAGAGTTTACTACAATGAGCAGTTCTTC	CSVEDPQTSGSRVYYNEQFF
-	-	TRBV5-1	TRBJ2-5	TGCGCCAGCAGCTTGGCCATGGGGGTCGAGACCCAGTACTTC	CASSLAMGVETQYF
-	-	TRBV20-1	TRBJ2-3	TGCAGTGTTCCGACAAGCCCAGATACGCAGTATTTT	CSVPTSPDTQYF
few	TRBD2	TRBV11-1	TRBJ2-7	TGTGCCAGCAGAACCCGGGGGGGGCGCGAGCAGTACTTC	CASRTRGGREQYF